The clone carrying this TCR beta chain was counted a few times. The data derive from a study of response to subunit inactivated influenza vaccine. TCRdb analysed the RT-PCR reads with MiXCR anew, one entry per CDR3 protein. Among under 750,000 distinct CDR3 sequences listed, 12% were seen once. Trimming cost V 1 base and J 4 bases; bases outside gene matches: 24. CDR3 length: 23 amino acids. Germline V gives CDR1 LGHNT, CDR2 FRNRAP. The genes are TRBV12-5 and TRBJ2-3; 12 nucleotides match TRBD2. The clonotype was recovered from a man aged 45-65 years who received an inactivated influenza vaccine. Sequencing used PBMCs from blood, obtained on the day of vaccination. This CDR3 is CASGLAQSGLAGGPVRIADTQYF. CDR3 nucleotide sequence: TGTGCTAGTGGTTTGGCCCAATCGGGTCTAGCGGGGGGGCCTGTGAGAATCGCAGATACGCAGTATTTT. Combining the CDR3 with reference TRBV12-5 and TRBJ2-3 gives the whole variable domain DARVTQTPRHKVTEMGQEVTMRCQPILGHNTVFWYRQTMMQGLELLAYFRNRAPLDDSGMPKDRFSAEMPDATLATLKIQPSEPRDSAVYFCASGLAQSGLAGGPVRIADTQYFGPGTRLTVL.